A single T cell receptor beta chain is shown here with its context. This sample was taken from a study of T cell changes during pregnancy in multiple sclerosis. Only in-frame clones appear in the TCRdb table, and some are missing; sequencing was by immunoSEQ multiplex PCR. The sample records about 31,000 clones, about 87% being singletons. This CDR3 spans 15 amino acids. The ends were cut back, 1 base at V and 0 bases at J, with 7 bases in the middle. Germline values: CDR1 LGHNA, CDR2 YNFKEQ. The sequence was collected from a female donor with multiple sclerosis, enrolled in a pregnancy study. Sequencing was performed on CD8+ T cells from peripheral blood mononuclear cells, taken before pregnancy. The chain uses TRBV4-2 and TRBJ1-5, with unresolved D. This CDR3 reads CASSQVSASNQPQHF. CDR3 coding DNA: TGTGCCAGCAGCCAAGTTAGTGCTAGCAATCAGCCCCAGCATTTT.